Described below is a single T cell receptor (beta chain) sequence and its context. The source of the sample is a study of response to subunit inactivated influenza vaccine. Germline CDR1 reads KGHDR; CDR2 reads SFDVKD. The CDR3 runs 15 residues. The V end lost 4 bases, the J end lost 4 bases, and 13 bases lay between the germline ends. TCRdb used MiXCR to reprocess the RT-PCR reads, holding one entry per CDR3 protein. The table records approximately 500,000 distinct CDR3 sequences, around a quarter of them present only once. This same sample was also part of a study on T cells expressing NK-cell markers. Per that study: For TCR beta, cDNA was produced by 5'RACE template switching with UMIs. Whether expanded NKG2C+ T cell clones were HCMV-specific remained unclear.

V gene TRBV24-1 combines with J gene TRBJ2-1; D gene ambiguous. The sequencing here drew on CD4+ T cells sorted from PBMCs, taken about 11 days after vaccination. This sequence originates from a man between 45 and 60 years old who received an inactivated influenza vaccine. This CDR3 is CATSEADLSYNEQFF. Written as DNA, the CDR3 is TGTGCCACCAGTGAAGCAGACCTAAGTTACAATGAGCAGTTCTTC.